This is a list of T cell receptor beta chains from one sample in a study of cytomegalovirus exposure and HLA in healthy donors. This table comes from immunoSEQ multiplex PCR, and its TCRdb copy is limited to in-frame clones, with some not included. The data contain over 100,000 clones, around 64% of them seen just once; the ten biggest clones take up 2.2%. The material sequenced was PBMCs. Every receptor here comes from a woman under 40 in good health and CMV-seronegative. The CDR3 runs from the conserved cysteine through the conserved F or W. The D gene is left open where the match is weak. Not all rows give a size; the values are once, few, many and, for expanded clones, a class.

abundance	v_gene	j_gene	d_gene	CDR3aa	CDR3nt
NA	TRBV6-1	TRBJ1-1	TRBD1	CASSLDRGNTEAFF	TGTGCCAGCAGTTTGGACAGGGGAAACACTGAAGCTTTCTTT
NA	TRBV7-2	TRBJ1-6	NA	CASSPRREVSPLHF	TGTGCCAGCAGCCCACGGAGGGAGGTATCACCCCTCCACTTT
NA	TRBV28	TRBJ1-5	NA	CASSLTHRVSNQPQHF	TGTGCCAGCAGTCTCACCCACAGGGTTTCGAATCAGCCCCAGCATTTT
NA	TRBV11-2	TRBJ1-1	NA	CASSLDLGFEAFF	TGTGCCAGCAGCTTAGATTTGGGCTTTGAAGCTTTCTTT
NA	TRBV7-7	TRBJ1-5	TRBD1	CASSLDRDQPQHF	TGTGCTAGCAGCTTAGACAGGGACCAGCCCCAGCATTTT
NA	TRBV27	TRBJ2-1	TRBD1	CASSPQGQFYNEQFF	TGTGCCAGCAGTCCTCAGGGACAGTTCTACAATGAGCAGTTCTTC
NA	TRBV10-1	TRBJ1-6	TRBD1	CASNLTGPISGSYSYNSPLHF	TGCGCCAGCAACCTGACAGGGCCTATCTCGGGGTCTTACTCCTATAATTCACCCCTCCACTTT
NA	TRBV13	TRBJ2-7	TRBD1	CASSLGPGGVNEQYF	TGTGCCAGCAGCTTAGGCCCAGGGGGCGTCAACGAGCAGTACTTC
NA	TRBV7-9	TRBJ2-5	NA	CASSFPGSGETQYF	TGTGCCAGCAGCTTTCCCGGGAGCGGAGAGACCCAGTACTTC
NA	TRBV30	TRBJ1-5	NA	CAWSVGGNSNQPQHF	TGTGCCTGGAGTGTGGGGGGGAATAGCAATCAGCCCCAGCATTTT
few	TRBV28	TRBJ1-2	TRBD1	CASSPEQGGIYGYTF	TGTGCCAGCAGCCCCGAACAGGGGGGAATCTATGGCTACACCTTC
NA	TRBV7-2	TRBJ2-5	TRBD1	CASSLAGQGSAETQYF	TGTGCCAGCAGCTTAGCGGGACAGGGGTCTGCAGAGACCCAGTACTTC
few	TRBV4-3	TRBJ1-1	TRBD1	CASSRMTGINTEAFF	TGCGCCAGCAGCCGTATGACAGGGATCAACACTGAAGCTTTCTTT
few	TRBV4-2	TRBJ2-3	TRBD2	CASSQEGTSGSDTQYF	TGTGCCAGCAGCCAAGAAGGGACTAGCGGGAGCGATACGCAGTATTTT
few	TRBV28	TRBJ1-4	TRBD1	CASTLGQGREKLFF	TGTGCCAGCACCCTGGGACAGGGAAGGGAAAAACTGTTTTTT
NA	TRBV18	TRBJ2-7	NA	CASSPSAGNTYEQYF	TGTGCCAGCTCACCAAGCGCAGGGAATACCTACGAGCAGTACTTC
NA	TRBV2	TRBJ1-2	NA	CASSFSYGYTF	TGTGCCAGCAGTTTTAGCTATGGCTACACCTTC
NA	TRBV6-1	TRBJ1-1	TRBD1	CASSAVDRGGGNTEAFF	TGTGCCAGCAGTGCCGTCGACAGGGGTGGGGGGAACACTGAAGCTTTCTTT
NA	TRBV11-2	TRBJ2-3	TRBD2	CASSPLAGGGIGTQYF	TGTGCCAGCAGCCCCCTAGCGGGGGGGGGTATTGGTACGCAGTATTTT
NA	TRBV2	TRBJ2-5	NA	CASSAFLGLNQETQYF	TGTGCCAGCAGTGCTTTTTTAGGACTCAACCAAGAGACCCAGTACTTC
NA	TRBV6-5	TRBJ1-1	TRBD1	CASSTDRANTEAFF	TGTGCCAGCAGTACCGACAGGGCGAACACTGAAGCTTTCTTT
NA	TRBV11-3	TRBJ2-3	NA	CASSLESAGYTDTQYF	TGTGCCAGCAGCTTAGAATCTGCGGGGTACACAGATACGCAGTATTTT
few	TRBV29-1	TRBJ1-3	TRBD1	CSAGGLGNTIYF	TGCAGCGCAGGGGGCCTTGGAAACACCATATATTTT
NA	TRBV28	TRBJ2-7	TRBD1	CASSLDRGYEQYF	TGTGCCAGCAGTTTAGACAGGGGGTACGAGCAGTACTTC
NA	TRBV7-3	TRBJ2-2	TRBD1	CASSSRGQGVYSGELFF	TGTGCCAGCAGTTCGCGGGGACAGGGTGTTTACTCCGGGGAGCTGTTTTTT
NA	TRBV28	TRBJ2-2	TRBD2	CASLTSGFSNTGELFF	TGTGCCAGCCTCACTAGCGGTTTTTCGAACACCGGGGAGCTGTTTTTT
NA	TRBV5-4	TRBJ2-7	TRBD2	CASSLGTSGTYEQYF	TGTGCCAGCAGCTTGGGGACTAGCGGGACCTACGAGCAGTACTTC
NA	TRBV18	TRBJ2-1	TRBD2	CASSPGLAGFYNEQFF	TGTGCCAGCTCTCCTGGACTAGCGGGATTCTACAATGAGCAGTTCTTC
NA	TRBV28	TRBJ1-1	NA	CASAALHSRPFF	TGTGCCAGTGCTGCGCTCCACTCGAGGCCTTTCTTT